A selection of T cell receptor beta chains follows, all from one sample in a study of control samples from healthy donors and cancer patients. Assay used: immunoSEQ multiplex PCR; TCRdb lists only in-frame clones, some missing. In the table there are around 67,000 clones, about 92% of which are singletons. Sequenced input: PBMCs. These receptors all stem from a man between 60 and 70 years old with colorectal cancer. CDR3s include the opening cysteine and the closing phenylalanine or tryptophan. A D gene is named only where the DNA matches it firmly. The size entry is marked missing in some rows and otherwise reads once, few, many or a size class.

size	J	D	V	DNA	CDR3
once	TRBJ2-7	TRBD2	TRBV15	TGTGCCACCAGCAGACTAGCGGGGGAGACCTACGAGCAGTACTTC	CATSRLAGETYEQYF
.	TRBJ2-5	.	TRBV18	TGTGCCAGCTCACCGCAGACCGGAGAGACCCAGTACTTC	CASSPQTGETQYF
medium-sized	TRBJ1-2	.	TRBV21-1	TGTGCCAGCAGCAAATTGGACAGGGAGGATGGCTACACCTTC	CASSKLDREDGYTF
once	TRBJ1-3	.	TRBV9	TGTGCCAGCAGCGTAGAGTGGTCGGGGAGAGGAAACACCATATATTTT	CASSVEWSGRGNTIYF
.	TRBJ2-1	.	TRBV12-5	TGTGCTAGTGGTTTGGGACTAAGGACCTACAATGAGCAGTTCTTC	CASGLGLRTYNEQFF
.	TRBJ1-1	.	TRBV6-1	TGTGCCAGCAGTGAGTTCTTCGGCAGGGAATACACTGAAGCTTTCTTT	CASSEFFGREYTEAFF
.	TRBJ1-1	.	TRBV5-1	TGCGCCAGCCAAGCAGGGGCCACTGAAGCTTTCTTT	CASQAGATEAFF
.	TRBJ2-1	TRBD2	TRBV10-2	TGCGCCAGCACCGGGGGACTAGGCGGGGACAATGAGCAGTTCTTC	CASTGGLGGDNEQFF
.	TRBJ1-2	.	TRBV19	TGTGCCAGTAGGGACATGAACTATGGCTACACCTTC	CASRDMNYGYTF
.	TRBJ2-4	.	TRBV4-2	TGTGCCAGCAGCACGAGGGGGAACCAAAACATTCAGTACTTC	CASSTRGNQNIQYF
.	TRBJ2-7	.	TRBV7-8	TGTGCCAGCAGCTTAGCGCAAAGCTACGAGCAGTACTTC	CASSLAQSYEQYF
.	TRBJ2-7	TRBD1	TRBV7-9	TGTGCCAGCAGCACCGGGACAGGCCACTACGAGCAGTACTTC	CASSTGTGHYEQYF
.	TRBJ1-2	TRBD1	TRBV6-6	TGTGCCAGCAGCCGTACAGGGGACGGCTATGGCTACACCTTC	CASSRTGDGYGYTF
once	TRBJ1-6	.	TRBV6-4	TGTGCCAGCAGTGTCCAGTATAATTCACCCCTCCACTTT	CASSVQYNSPLHF
.	TRBJ2-3	TRBD1	TRBV5-1	TGCGCCAGCGGGACAGGGAGGCCCACAGATACGCAGTATTTT	CASGTGRPTDTQYF
.	TRBJ2-6	.	TRBV7-9	TGTGCCAGCAGCCACTCTGGGGCCAACGTCCTGACTTTC	CASSHSGANVLTF
.	TRBJ1-4	TRBD1	TRBV9	TGTGCCAGCAGCACGCCGGGACAGAGGGCCGGGGCTAATGAAAAACTGTTTTTT	CASSTPGQRAGANEKLFF
.	TRBJ1-4	.	TRBV7-7	TGTGCCAGCAGCTTAGGGGGGGCGGCTAATGAAAAACTGTTTTTT	CASSLGGAANEKLFF
.	TRBJ2-7	.	TRBV9	TGTGCCAGCAGCCCCCCCTCCGGGACCACCTACGAGCAGTACTTC	CASSPPSGTTYEQYF
few	TRBJ2-3	.	TRBV7-8	TGTGCCAGCAGCCGAGAGGGCCTGGGAGATACGCAGTATTTT	CASSREGLGDTQYF
once	TRBJ2-7	TRBD1	TRBV18	TGTGCCAGCTCTCCGAAAACGACAGGGGGCGAGCAGTACTTC	CASSPKTTGGEQYF
.	TRBJ1-5	.	TRBV19	TGTGCCAGTAGTATCGGCACCTATAGCAATCAGCCCCAGCATTTT	CASSIGTYSNQPQHF
.	TRBJ1-5	.	TRBV16	TGTGCCAGCAGCCAAGGTCAGGGCCGCAATCAGCCCCAGCATTTT	CASSQGQGRNQPQHF
once	TRBJ1-4	.	TRBV28	TGTGCCAGCAGTTTAAGGCGGCAAAGGGATGAAAAACTGTTTTTT	CASSLRRQRDEKLFF
.	TRBJ1-1	.	TRBV4-2	TGTGCCAGCAGCCAAGAGCCCTTTACTGAAGCTTTCTTT	CASSQEPFTEAFF
.	TRBJ1-6	.	TRBV7-2	TGTGCCAGCAGCTTAGCGGGTCCCGATAATTCACCCCTCCACTTT	CASSLAGPDNSPLHF
.	TRBJ1-4	.	TRBV7-7	TGTGCCAGCAGCGCCGGGGCGGCAACTAATGAAAAACTGTTTTTT	CASSAGAATNEKLFF
.	TRBJ2-2	TRBD1	TRBV27	TGTGCCAGCTCAAGACAGGGGGTCACCGGGGAGCTGTTTTTT	CASSRQGVTGELFF
.	TRBJ2-7	.	TRBV5-6	TGTGCCAGCAGCTTGGGGTCAGGGGCCTACGAGCAGTACTTC	CASSLGSGAYEQYF
.	TRBJ2-7	.	TRBV18	TGTGCCAGTTCACCTAAAGGGGCCCACTACGAGCAGTACTTC	CASSPKGAHYEQYF
.	TRBJ2-3	TRBD1	TRBV6-5	TGTGCCAGCAGTCGGGACAGGGTCCCAGATACGCAGTATTTT	CASSRDRVPDTQYF